This TCR beta chain was profiled in a study of control samples from healthy donors and cancer patients. The CDR3 sequence is 14 residues long. Germline loops: CDR1 GTSNPN, CDR2 SVGIG (reference sequence). V gave up 0 bases and J gave up 1 base, with 6 bases separating them. Generated by immunoSEQ multiplex PCR, the TCRdb table keeps only in-frame clones and is missing some. In the table there are around 140,000 clones, about 92% of which are singletons. Concerning this clone itself: The identical CDR3 is also encoded by other nucleotide sequences in the sample.

The material sequenced was blood. The J gene is TRBJ2-2, the V gene TRBV30; D is unclear. This clonotype originated in a woman aged 50 to 60 in good health. The CDR3 reads CAWSVLGNTGELFF. The DNA for the CDR3 is TGTGCCTGGAGTGTACTTGGGAACACCGGGGAGCTGTTTTTT.